The entry that follows covers one T cell receptor (beta chain) sequence. The antigen is undetermined. This entry belongs to a study of T cell responses to AZD1222 COVID-19 vaccine. Broader study findings: AZD1222 recipients seropositive at baseline numbered only 5 or 6. Of spike-specific TCRs, nearly half reportedly target regions left unmutated in variants. There were mostly white British donors and more females than males, and clonal diversity was possibly underestimated.

Data came from immunoSEQ multiplex PCR; TCRdb stores just in-frame clones and leaves some out. Of about 100,000 clones in the sample, around 90% are singletons; the top ten hold around 20%. Germline lookup yields CDR1 SGHTA and CDR2 FQGNSA. This CDR3 is 15 amino acids long. Trimming pared 1 base from V and 8 bases from J, leaving 15 bases between. This sequence joins TRBV7-2 and TRBJ2-1, with D perhaps given as TRBD1 or TRBD2 (5 bases each). This specimen was peripheral blood, taken on day 0 of AZD1222 vaccination. This receptor was identified in an adult in good health. The CDR3 loop is CASSLVGTVGYEQFF. CDR3 DNA: TGTGCCAGCAGCTTAGTCGGGACGGTAGGGTATGAGCAGTTCTTC.